Sequencing of this TCR beta chain was carried out in a study of T cell responses to AZD1222 COVID-19 vaccine (dated by TCRdb to the early 2020s). Background on the whole study: AZD1222 recipients given second doses at about 4 weeks or at about 12 weeks were pooled, since spike-specific TCR depth and breadth were not found to differ between the two schedules. Trial participants were enrolled by age into subgroups of 18-55, 56-69 and 70-plus years, and 148, 28 and 57 TCR-sequenced participants, respectively, were included in these subgroups. A total of just over 230 trial participants underwent TCR sequencing, of whom under 220 had received two doses of AZD1222 and approximately 25 had received two doses of the MenACWY control vaccine.

The time point label on this specimen signifies: baseline before first vaccination. The vaccinee samples were drawn from two UK trials, COV001 and COV002, one of which was a single-blind randomized controlled phase 2/3 trial testing AZD1222 (ChAdOx1 nCoV-19) in healthy adults. For TCRbeta chain sequencing, PBMC samples from trial participants were taken at day 0 and at day 28 after the second dose. The CDR3 regions of human TCRbeta chains were subjected to immunosequencing. Processing in the source paper ran as follows. Repertoire TCRs were matched against a reference library of SARS-CoV-2-specific TCRs generated with the MIRA antigen-specificity platform. Breadth was defined as the fraction of unique TCRs that were SARS-CoV-2-associated. Depth was defined as the fraction of total T cells that were SARS-CoV-2-associated. Each spike-specific TCR was assigned to its reactive spike region and to a CD4 or CD8 class using the MIRA data. Log10-transformed breadth and depth values were compared by one-way ANOVA with Sidak's multiple comparisons tests. TCRdb took over this immuneACCESS table, retaining in-frame rearrangements with V and J assigned. Such tables are incomplete; in checked studies, under half of the missing clones stem from an unresolved V gene, and the remainder is unexplained. V, J and clone size are those of that table, while D and trimming were read from the DNA. The sample data list about 96,000 clones, and about 89% of these were observed just once. Jointly, the top ten make up around 1.6% of the sample.

Study-level results and caveats: CD4 TCRs associated with the vaccine covered the entire spike protein, and the dominant responses were in regions 160-218 and 743-854. Most participants were white British and females outnumbered males, and the authors suggested that clonal diversity may have been underestimated. Reportedly, close to half of the unique spike-specific TCRs recognized epitopes lying outside the regions that are mutated in the B.1.351 and B.1.1.7 variants. After two AZD1222 doses, both the breadth and the depth of spike-specific TCRs were significantly higher than at day 0 and than in MenACWY recipients. Because no day 14 peak-response samples were available, repertoires were characterized only after the peak T cell response. Conclusions about previously exposed vaccinees are limited because only six or seven AZD1222 recipients were SARS-CoV-2 seropositive at baseline. In the small 56-69-year group, the increase in depth fell short of significance, most likely because of low power.

The V end loses 6 bases and the J end loses 0 bases, and a stretch of 11 bases separates them. The germline V gene specifies MNHEY as CDR1 and SVGAGI as CDR2. The CDR3 has 14 amino acids, counting the end cysteine and phenylalanine. Only the CDR3 region is kept as DNA, spanning 42 bases read in frame from base 1. A remark on this clone: There is no known antigen for this receptor. Base qualities are not recorded, but no much larger clone differs from it by a single base.

This receptor chain uses TRBV6-5 and TRBJ1-1; no D gene call is confident. The clonotype originates from an adult in good health. The source was peripheral blood, collected on day 0 of AZD1222 vaccination. The DNA sequence is as follows: TGTGCCAGCAGCACGGGCCTTCTGAACACTGAAGCTTTCTTT. It encodes CASSTGLLNTEAFF.